The rows below give T cell receptor beta chains drawn from one sample of a study of CD8 T cells in Susac syndrome. TCRdb re-called the immunoSEQ multiplex PCR reads through MiXCR, storing one row per CDR3 protein. The profile shows approximately 200,000 distinct CDR3 sequences, 80% to 95% of them singletons. Specimen: CD8+ T cells from PBMCs. Receptor source: a human donor with multiple sclerosis. CDR3s include the opening cysteine and the closing phenylalanine or tryptophan.

>14|TRBV19|TRBJ2-3
CASSSRQGKDTQYF
>13|TRBV9|TRBJ2-2
CASSRTATGELFF
>12|TRBV30|TRBJ2-7
CAWSAQGDEQYF
>15|TRBV19|TRBJ1-1
CASSIEVGAEREAFF
>12|TRBV13|TRBJ2-3
CASSLASRGQYF
>14|TRBV3-1|TRBJ2-7
CASKRDDATYEQYF
>11|TRBV28|TRBJ2-7
CASRETDEQYF
>14|TRBV7-3|TRBJ1-6
CASSLSGVSSPLHF
>13|TRBV7-9|TRBJ2-1
CASSLVYRNEQFF
>14|TRBV3-1|TRBJ2-7
CASSQTVPSREQYF
>12|TRBV13|TRBJ2-6
CASSEGANVLTF
>16|TRBV12-3/TRBV12-4|TRBJ1-2
CASSLALGGQGSGYTF
>16|TRBV13|TRBJ2-3
CASSHYGTSGVDTQYF
>17|TRBV20-1|TRBJ1-4
CSAPDRVNLGTNEKLFF
>14|TRBV20-1|TRBJ2-7
CSARDLGGLYEQYF
>15|TRBV13|TRBJ2-1
CASSLALATYNEQFF
>15|TRBV2|TRBJ2-3
CAGGGLAGHTDTQYF
>14|TRBV6-5|TRBJ1-2
CASSGGGPNYGYTF
>14|TRBV6-5|TRBJ2-1
CASSYAAGRAEQFF
>16|TRBV7-2|TRBJ2-2
CASNQWTGSNAGELFF
>15|TRBV12-3/TRBV12-4|TRBJ1-5
CASSLDRGRNQPQHF
>13|TRBV12-3/TRBV12-4|TRBJ1-5
CASSLAGTGELHF
>13|TRBV7-9|TRBJ2-7
CASSFQGWPEQYF
>15|TRBV9|TRBJ2-7
CASSVGSRSGDEQYF
>15|TRBV23-1|TRBJ2-3
CASSPGTGRTDTQYF
>14|TRBV30|TRBJ2-1
CAWVGPTGDNEQFF
>15|TRBV7-9|TRBJ2-5
CASSLNQAGQETQYF
>15|TRBV19|TRBJ2-7
CASSITSGGSHEQYF
>15|TRBV5-1|TRBJ1-6
CASSPDTPGYSPLHF
>15|TRBV6-5|TRBJ1-1
CASSYQRQVSTEAFF
>14|TRBV29-1|TRBJ2-5
CSVFPSGVRETQYF
>15|TRBV2|TRBJ2-1
CASTFSAQQGNEQFF
>17|TRBV6-5|TRBJ2-1
CASSYSRASMLNNEQFF
>13|TRBV4-3|TRBJ2-1
CASSQAPGNEQFF
>15|TRBV7-3|TRBJ2-7
CASSWAAGMGYEQYF
>17|TRBV2|TRBJ2-7
CASSEPHGTSGIYEQYF
>13|TRBV27|TRBJ2-3
CASSLSPSDTQYF
>16|TRBV13|TRBJ2-7
CASSSDGDRDSYEQYF
>17|TRBV7-8|TRBJ2-2
CASSFSVGQGIPGELFF
>14|TRBV19|TRBJ2-7
CASSSIGQAYEQYF
>14|TRBV15|TRBJ1-5
CATSKGAYNQPQHF
>17|TRBV2|TRBJ2-2
CASSEVGGFGNTGELFF
>15|TRBV5-6|TRBJ2-3
CASSLGQGAWDTQYF
>14|TRBV12-3/TRBV12-4|TRBJ2-3
CASSLLAGGDTQYF
>15|TRBV13|TRBJ2-1
CASSEPGPRYNEQFF
>15|TRBV19|TRBJ2-7
CASSIGVEGVYEQYF
>18|TRBV4-1|TRBJ2-1
CASSQRGRREGTYNEQFF
>14|TRBV28|TRBJ2-7
CASCYGLVSYEQYF
>16|TRBV9|TRBJ2-1
CASSVSGTSLFNEQFF
>14|TRBV4-1|TRBJ2-3
CASSQARYTDTQYF
>15|TRBV5-6|TRBJ2-1
CASSTEGRLDNEQFF
>12|TRBV15|TRBJ2-7
CATSRGANEQYF
>16|TRBV13|TRBJ2-3
CASSPGMRGGKDTQYF
>14|TRBV5-1|TRBJ2-2
CASKVGGLTGELFF
>15|TRBV6-1|TRBJ2-1
CASSERGDSGNEQFF